This T cell receptor (beta chain) derives from a study of cytomegalovirus exposure and HLA in healthy donors. In the PCR, 60 Vbeta and 13 Jbeta primers were used. Generated by immunoSEQ multiplex PCR, the TCRdb table keeps only in-frame clones and is missing some. The sample shows more than 95,000 clones, 60% to 80% of them seen only once. Trimming took off 1 base at V and 1 base at J, with 9 bases between the two ends. CDR1 and CDR2 (germline): SGHDT, YYEEEE. This CDR3 comprises 14 residues. Everyone who donated was a healthy bone marrow donor. Findings and limits, study-wide: Presence/absence analyses supposed approximately even sequencing depth among donors. Reported results showed that the classifier diagnosed cytomegalovirus status with high specificity and sensitivity. The authors listed some 150 TCR beta chains as cytomegalovirus-associated.

In regard to this clone: The target antigen is unknown.

This clonotype originated in a man over 45 in good health and CMV-seropositive. Sequencing was done on a sample of PBMCs. The rearrangement links TRBV5-6 to TRBJ2-7; D is possibly TRBD2 (6 bases). DNA for the CDR3: TGTGCCAGCAGCTTGATCGCGGGATCCTACGAGCAGTACTTC. Residues: CASSLIAGSYEQYF.